A single sample gave rise to the 13 T cell receptor beta chains below, sequenced in a study of PD-L1 blockade in urothelial cancer. Indicated time point: peripheral blood 6 weeks after treatment start. Clones were sequenced by immunoSEQ multiplex PCR, and TCRdb holds only the in-frame ones, with some missing. The sample records 100,000 to 150,000 clones, roughly 83% being singletons. Material: PBMCs, obtained around atezolizumab (anti-PD-L1) treatment. These receptor sequences come from a man between 45 and 60 years old with urothelial cancer.

The rearrangement joins TRBV4-1 to TRBJ2-5; 11 bases are a match to TRBD1. The V and J ends lost 6 bases and 7 bases, in that order; junction bases with no gene match: 7. Germline lookup yields CDR1 MGHRA and CDR2 YSYEKL. This CDR3 has 14 residues. The CDR3 DNA reads as TGCGCCAGCAGACCCGGGACAGGGGGTTTGACCCAGTACTTC. Its protein is CASRPGTGGLTQYF.

This rearrangement joins TRBV6-5 to TRBJ1-6, with 7 bases fitting TRBD1. Germline CDR1 is MNHEY and CDR2 is SVGAGI. The CDR3 contains 14 residues. The V gene end was trimmed by 6 bases and the J gene end by 10 bases; junction bases not matched to a gene: 9. CDR3 DNA sequence: TGTGCCAGCAGGCAACAGGGGAGCGTATCACCCCTCCACTTT. As protein: CASRQQGSVSPLHF.

The chain links TRBV11-1 to TRBJ2-7, with 12 bases identical to TRBD2. With 4 bases clipped from V and 5 bases from J, the junction kept 6 bases outside the gene matches. The CDR3 length is 15 residues. Germline-derived CDR1 and CDR2 are SGHAT and FQDESV (reference sequence). CDR3 sequence: CASSSRLAGAHEQYF. The CDR3 nucleotides read TGTGCCAGCAGCTCCCGACTAGCGGGAGCCCACGAGCAGTACTTC. The full variable domain, in which reference TRBV11-1 and TRBJ2-7 provide the parts outside the CDR3, is EAEVAQSPRYKITEKSQAVAFWCDPISGHATLYWYRQILGQGPELLVQFQDESVVDDSQLPKDRFSAERLKGVDSTLKIQPAELGDSAMYLCASSSRLAGAHEQYFGPGTRLTVT.

The V call is TRBV9, the J call TRBJ2-2, with D tentatively TRBD1 (5 bases). The CDR3 is made up of 17 amino acids. Germline lookup yields CDR1 SGDLS and CDR2 YYNGEE. Trimming took off 1 base at V and 1 base at J, with 14 bases between the two ends. The CDR3 region has the DNA TGTGCCAGCAGCGTATTTCTGGGGCCAATGAACACCGGGGAGCTGTTTTTT. Residues: CASSVFLGPMNTGELFF.

This clone showed up just a few times. This chain links TRBV7-3 with TRBJ1-4, with a weak D call TRBD1 (5 bases). Germline V gives CDR1 SGHTA, CDR2 FQGTGA. The ends were cut back, 5 bases at V and 0 bases at J, with 13 bases in the middle. CDR3 length: 16 residues. CDR3 nucleotide sequence: TGTGCCAGCAGCCCCACAGGAGGGTCAACTAATGAAAAACTGTTTTTT. Translating it yields CASSPTGGSTNEKLFF.

This clone was picked up one time. The CDR3 here is CAVRSGSLSYEQYF. In DNA form, the CDR3 reads TGTGCCGTCAGAAGCGGGAGCCTTTCCTACGAGCAGTACTTC. V usage is TRBV6-1 and J usage is TRBJ2-7; 8 bases are shared with TRBD2. This CDR3 region has 14 residues. Germline-derived CDR1 and CDR2 are MNHNS and SASEGT. V gave up 11 bases and J gave up 1 base; unmatched junction bases: 10.

This clone was picked up one time. This rearrangement joins TRBV6-1 to TRBJ2-1; 10 bases are a match to TRBD2. The CDR3 is made up of 14 amino acids. Losses at the gene ends were 6 bases for V and 9 bases for J; bases not matched to a gene: 8. The germline gives CDR1 MNHNS, CDR2 SASEGT. The CDR3 region is CASRRAGGRGEQFF. DNA of the CDR3: TGTGCCAGCAGAAGAGCGGGAGGGCGAGGTGAGCAGTTCTTC.

The V call is TRBV5-6, the J call TRBJ1-2; 9 bases are a match to TRBD1. V gave up 4 bases and J gave up 5 bases; unmatched junction bases: 6. Germline CDR1 is SGHDT and CDR2 is YYEEEE. This CDR3 region has 14 residues. CDR3: CASSPDRGEYGYTF. CDR3 coding DNA: TGTGCCAGCAGCCCGGACAGGGGAGAGTATGGCTACACCTTC.

This clone was seen more than once but under ten times. CDR3 bases: TGTGCCAGCAGCTTCGCTGGGGGGGGTCGAAATTCACCCCTCCACTTT. Translating it yields CASSFAGGGRNSPLHF. The J gene is TRBJ1-6, the V gene TRBV7-6; perhaps TRBD1 as D (5 bases). Germline V gene data show CDR1 as SGHVS and CDR2 as FNYEAQ. Trimming removed 3 bases from V and 7 bases from J, with 16 bases in between. The CDR3 has 16 residues. The full variable domain, its missing parts supplied by reference TRBV7-6 and TRBJ1-6, is GAGVSQSPRYKVTKRGQDVALRCDPISGHVSLYWYRQALGQGPEFLTYFNYEAQQDKSGLPNDRFSAERPEGSISTLTIQRTEQRDSAMYRCASSFAGGGRNSPLHFGNGTRLTVT.

This clone was observed a few times. The chain couples TRBV10-3 to TRBJ2-7; TRBD2 agrees at 9 bases. Germline CDR1 and CDR2: ENHRY and SYGVKD. The CDR3 covers 14 residues. V gave up 5 bases and J gave up 3 bases; unmatched junction bases: 5. The CDR3 sequence: CAISHLAGNYEQYF. The CDR3 nucleotides read TGTGCCATCAGTCATCTAGCGGGAAACTACGAGCAGTACTTC.

This clone was counted only a few times. A junction end diverges from the germline sequence, so it may reflect a read error. This chain uses TRBV7-7 with TRBJ2-5, with D possibly matching TRBD1 (5 bases). This CDR3 contains 14 residues. CDR1 and CDR2 from the germline V gene are SSHAT and FNYEAQ (reference sequence). CDR3 sequence: CASSLGAGKETQYF. The CDR3 nucleotides are TGTGCTAGCAGCTTAGGGGCAGGGAAAGAGACCCAGTACTTC.

The chain links TRBV19 to TRBJ1-4; 8 nucleotides match TRBD1. The CDR3 is 16 residues long. Trimming took 6 bases from V and 3 from J; bases not matched to a gene: 9. Germline lookup yields CDR1 LNHDA and CDR2 SQIVND (reference sequence). The chain's CDR3 is CASSRQGIGSNEKLFF. CDR3 in DNA: TGTGCCAGTAGCCGACAGGGGATAGGTTCTAATGAAAAACTGTTTTTT.

This clone came up a few times. The genes are TRBV27 and TRBJ2-3, with TRBD1 identical over 8 bases. V shed 4 bases and J 1 base; nucleotides not matched to a gene: 7. The germline V gene encodes CDR1 MNHEY and CDR2 SMNVEV (reference sequence). There are 16 residues in the CDR3. CDR3 residues: CASSSGQALGTDTQYF. The CDR3 DNA sequence: TGTGCCAGCAGTTCGGGACAGGCGCTAGGCACAGATACGCAGTATTTT.